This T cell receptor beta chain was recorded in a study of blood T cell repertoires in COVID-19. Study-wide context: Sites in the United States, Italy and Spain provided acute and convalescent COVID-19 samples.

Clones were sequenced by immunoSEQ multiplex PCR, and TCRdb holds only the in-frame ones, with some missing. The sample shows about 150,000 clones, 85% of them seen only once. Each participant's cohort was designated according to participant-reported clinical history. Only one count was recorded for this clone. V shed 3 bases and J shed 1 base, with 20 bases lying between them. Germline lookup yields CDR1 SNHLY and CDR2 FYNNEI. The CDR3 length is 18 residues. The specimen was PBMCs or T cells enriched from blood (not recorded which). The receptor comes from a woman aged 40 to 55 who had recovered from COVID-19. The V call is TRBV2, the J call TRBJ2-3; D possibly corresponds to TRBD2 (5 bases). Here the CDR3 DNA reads TGTGCCAGCAGTGATAACCCCGAGAGGGAGAGGCGCACAGATACGCAGTATTTT. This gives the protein CASSDNPERERRTDTQYF.